The 8 T cell receptor beta chains below all came from one sample that was sequenced in a study of CD8+CD57+ T cells in acquired aplastic anemia. An expansion of CD8+CD57+ cells by flow cytometry had been shown in patients chosen for sequencing. Profiling of TCR beta VDJ combinations and CDR3 sequences used genomic DNA as template. TCRdb processed the reads anew with MiXCR; each CDR3 protein has one entry. The sample holds 200,000 to 300,000 distinct CDR3 sequences, 65% to 90% seen once. Sequencing was performed on sorted CD4+, CD8+, or CD8+CD57+ T cells (not recorded which) from PBMCs. The receptors here all came from a human donor with aplastic anemia.

The chain carries TRBV7-8 and TRBJ2-2; D might be TRBD2 (5 bases). Per germline, CDR1 SGHVS and CDR2 FQNEAQ. The CDR3 has 14 amino acids. V lost 3 bases and J 16 bases, leaving 21 bases between the germline ends. The CDR3, as DNA: TGTGCCAGCAGCTTTACGGGAAGTCCCGATACGCAGTTTTTT. Translation gives CASSFTGSPDTQFF.

This clonotype was recorded only once. The rearrangement uses TRBV7-6 and TRBJ2-5; the D gene is possibly TRBD1 (6 bases). CDR3 length: 15 amino acids. Per germline, CDR1 SGHVS and CDR2 FNYEAQ. V was pared by 2 bases and J by 3 bases, with 13 bases between. DNA of the CDR3: TGTGCCAGCAGCTTAACTCAGGGGACAAAAGAGACCCAGTACTTC. This gives the protein CASSLTQGTKETQYF.

To note about this clonotype: This may be a read error: a much more frequent sequence differs by one nucleotide. This chain joins TRBV7-9 and TRBJ1-5; a possible D gene is TRBD1 (6 bases). Per germline, CDR1 SEHNR and CDR2 FQNEAQ (reference sequence). CDR3 length: 14 residues. CDR3 nucleotides: TGTGCCAGCAGCTTTCAAAGAAGCGGGGGGCCCGATGAGTTT. Translation gives CASSFQRSGGPDEF.

Points on this clonotype: The junction departs from the called germline gene at one end, perhaps through a read error. The chain links TRBV7-9 to TRBJ1-2; D is undetermined. CDR1 and CDR2 (germline): SEHNR, FQNEAQ (reference sequence). This CDR3 is built from 14 residues. Written as DNA, the CDR3 is TGCGCCAGCAGCCTACACAGCGGGAGAGAAAACTACACCTTC. Its translation is CASSLHSGRENYTF.

The rearrangement links TRBV5-6 to TRBJ1-1; D is ambiguous. Germline lookup yields CDR1 SGHDT and CDR2 YYEEEE. The V and J ends lost 0 bases and 4 bases respectively, with 4 bases between them. This CDR3 is 12 amino acids long. The CDR3 loop is CASSLGSTEAFF. CDR3 nucleotide sequence: TGTGCCAGCAGCTTGGGGAGCACTGAAGCTTTCTTT.

On this clonotype itself: The conserved closing phenylalanine or tryptophan is absent in this CDR3, likely reflecting a read error. Because the CDR3's place on the DNA is in doubt, the DNA is left out and the CDR3 is given as listed by TCRdb. The chain has TRBV7-2 and TRBJ2-4. The CDR3 length is 12 residues, termini included. Germline CDR1 SGHTA, CDR2 FQGNSA. CDR3 sequence reads: CASSPASLTEYN.

This chain uses TRBV20-1 with TRBJ2-1; TRBD2 matches at 7 bases. V trimming: 3 bases; J trimming: 4 bases; junction bases outside the gene matches: 9. Per the germline V gene, CDR1 is DFQATT and CDR2 is SNEGSKA (reference sequence). This CDR3 spans 15 amino acids. CDR3 loop: CSARAAAGLYNEQFF. The CDR3 nucleotides read TGCAGTGCTAGGGCGGCAGCGGGGTTATACAATGAGCAGTTCTTC.

As concerns this clonotype: No conserved phenylalanine or tryptophan is present at the end of the CDR3, so a read error is the likely explanation. The DNA is omitted, as the CDR3 cannot be located on it reliably, and the CDR3 follows TCRdb's listing. The rearrangement joins TRBV7-2 to TRBJ1-2. The CDR3 is 12 amino acids long, termini counted. In germline, CDR1 is SGHTA, CDR2 FQGNSA. CDR3 sequence: CASCSRVYGYTH.